This T cell receptor (beta chain) was sequenced during a study of blood T cells in healthy people across ages. V lost 0 bases and J lost 10, with 11 bases in between. Germline assignment: CDR1 SGHRS and CDR2 YFSETQ. The CDR3 is made up of 14 amino acids. Alongside a J-beta primer mix, a sample-barcoded 5' primer served in a second PCR lasting about 6 to 11 cycles. TCRdb processed the 5' RACE reads anew with MiXCR; each CDR3 protein has one entry. The table has 1.8 million or so distinct CDR3 sequences, 39% seen once. The TCR originated in a human donor in good health. The chain recombines TRBV5-1 with TRBJ1-6; the D gene is possibly TRBD1 (6 bases). Material: blood. CDR3 in amino acids: CASSLVDRGSPLHF. As DNA, the CDR3 is TGCGCCAGCAGCTTGGTGGACAGAGGATCACCCCTCCACTTT.